These T cell receptor beta chains were read from a single sample in a study of T cells in Graves' hyperthyroidism and ophthalmopathy. TCRdb ran MiXCR on the multiplex PCR reads and lists one entry per CDR3 protein. The profile covers around 600,000 distinct CDR3 sequences, with 14% appearing a single time and more than 6% taken by the ten largest. The sample consisted of blood. The receptors were sampled from a young woman with Graves' ophthalmopathy. Each CDR3 is given with its conserved first and last residue. Each record gives: J gene, CDR3 length, clone size, D gene, V gene, CDR3 protein, CDR3 DNA. D genes are given only for firm matches. Clone sizes are given selectively: once, few, many, or a class where the clone is expanded.

j_call: TRBJ1-1
cdr3_length: 14
clone_size: many
d_call: .
v_call: TRBV11-2
cdr3_aa: CASSPLKENTEAFF
cdr3_nt: TGTGCCAGCAGCCCCTTGAAAGAGAACACTGAAGCTTTCTTT

j_call: TRBJ2-1
cdr3_length: 13
clone_size: .
d_call: .
v_call: TRBV6-6
cdr3_aa: CASSYPHLNEQFF
cdr3_nt: TGTGCCAGCAGTTACCCCCATCTCAATGAGCAGTTCTTC

j_call: TRBJ1-1
cdr3_length: 12
clone_size: .
d_call: .
v_call: TRBV20-1
cdr3_aa: CSAPSLNTEAFF
cdr3_nt: TGCAGTGCACCCTCACTGAACACTGAAGCTTTCTTT

j_call: TRBJ1-1
cdr3_length: 15
clone_size: few
d_call: TRBD1
v_call: TRBV5-1
cdr3_aa: CASSLGGTGQSKAFF
cdr3_nt: TGCGCCAGCAGCTTGGGAGGGACAGGGCAGAGTAAAGCTTTCTTT

j_call: TRBJ1-1
cdr3_length: 15
clone_size: many
d_call: .
v_call: TRBV6-1
cdr3_aa: CASSEYVRENTEAFF
cdr3_nt: TGTGCCAGCAGTGAATACGTCAGGGAGAACACTGAAGCTTTCTTT

j_call: TRBJ2-7
cdr3_length: 16
clone_size: many
d_call: .
v_call: TRBV12-3/TRBV12-4
cdr3_aa: CASSLASGGGTYEQYF
cdr3_nt: TGTGCCAGCAGTTTAGCCTCAGGAGGCGGGACCTACGAGCAGTACTTC

j_call: TRBJ1-2
cdr3_length: 15
clone_size: .
d_call: .
v_call: TRBV20-1
cdr3_aa: CSARDQGGKGYGYTF
cdr3_nt: TGCAGTGCTAGAGATCAAGGGGGTAAGGGTTATGGCTACACCTTC

j_call: TRBJ1-5
cdr3_length: 15
clone_size: .
d_call: TRBD1
v_call: TRBV4-3
cdr3_aa: CASSRRQGAGQPQHF
cdr3_nt: TGCGCCAGCAGCCGTCGACAGGGGGCCGGTCAGCCCCAGCATTTT

j_call: TRBJ2-5
cdr3_length: 14
clone_size: .
d_call: TRBD2
v_call: TRBV6-1
cdr3_aa: CASKTSGRGETQYF
cdr3_nt: TGTGCCAGCAAGACTAGCGGGAGGGGTGAGACCCAGTACTTC

j_call: TRBJ2-7
cdr3_length: 17
clone_size: .
d_call: TRBD2
v_call: TRBV5-1
cdr3_aa: CASSPGRGLAGAYEQYF
cdr3_nt: TGCGCCAGCAGCCCGGGACGGGGACTAGCGGGGGCCTACGAGCAGTACTTC

j_call: TRBJ2-3
cdr3_length: 16
clone_size: .
d_call: TRBD2
v_call: TRBV20-1
cdr3_aa: CSARDGERENTDTQYF
cdr3_nt: TGCAGTGCTAGAGATGGAGAGCGGGAAAACACAGATACGCAGTATTTT

j_call: TRBJ2-1
cdr3_length: 18
clone_size: many
d_call: TRBD1
v_call: TRBV5-1
cdr3_aa: CASSLATIGQGSYNEQFF
cdr3_nt: TGCGCCAGCAGCTTGGCCACTATTGGACAGGGGTCCTACAATGAGCAGTTCTTC

j_call: TRBJ1-2
cdr3_length: 12
clone_size: many
d_call: .
v_call: TRBV6-1
cdr3_aa: CASRELPYGYTF
cdr3_nt: TGTGCCAGCAGGGAGTTGCCCTATGGCTACACCTTC

j_call: TRBJ1-2
cdr3_length: 14
clone_size: many
d_call: TRBD1
v_call: TRBV2
cdr3_aa: CASSELGQGDGYTF
cdr3_nt: TGTGCCAGCAGTGAACTTGGACAGGGTGATGGCTACACCTTC

j_call: TRBJ2-1
cdr3_length: 14
clone_size: .
d_call: TRBD2
v_call: TRBV6-1
cdr3_aa: CATGLAGPYNEQFF
cdr3_nt: TGTGCCACAGGACTAGCGGGACCCTACAATGAGCAGTTCTTC

j_call: TRBJ1-2
cdr3_length: 13
clone_size: few
d_call: .
v_call: TRBV29-1
cdr3_aa: CSVDMGVYYGYTF
cdr3_nt: TGCAGCGTTGACATGGGGGTGTACTATGGCTACACCTTC

j_call: TRBJ2-3
cdr3_length: 16
clone_size: .
d_call: TRBD2
v_call: TRBV9
cdr3_aa: CASSVGGRPPTDTQYF
cdr3_nt: TGTGCCAGCAGCGTAGGCGGGAGGCCCCCCACAGATACGCAGTATTTT

j_call: TRBJ1-1
cdr3_length: 14
clone_size: .
d_call: .
v_call: TRBV19
cdr3_aa: CASLPTALNTEAFF
cdr3_nt: TGTGCCAGTCTTCCGACAGCTTTGAACACTGAAGCTTTCTTT

j_call: TRBJ2-3
cdr3_length: 15
clone_size: few
d_call: .
v_call: TRBV9
cdr3_aa: CASSVGLASTDTQYF
cdr3_nt: TGTGCCAGCAGCGTCGGGCTAGCGAGCACAGATACGCAGTATTTT

j_call: TRBJ1-6
cdr3_length: 15
clone_size: few
d_call: .
v_call: TRBV10-3
cdr3_aa: CAISGAGVYNSPLHF
cdr3_nt: TGTGCCATCAGTGGGGCCGGGGTCTATAATTCACCCCTCCACTTT

j_call: TRBJ1-1
cdr3_length: 14
clone_size: many
d_call: .
v_call: TRBV18
cdr3_aa: CASSFMGMNTEAFF
cdr3_nt: TGTGCCAGCTCCTTTATGGGGATGAACACTGAAGCTTTCTTT

j_call: TRBJ1-6
cdr3_length: 14
clone_size: many
d_call: TRBD1
v_call: TRBV2
cdr3_aa: CATRTGGYNSPLHF
cdr3_nt: TGTGCCACCAGGACAGGGGGTTATAATTCACCCCTCCACTTT

j_call: TRBJ2-5
cdr3_length: 13
clone_size: many
d_call: .
v_call: TRBV15
cdr3_aa: CATGSSRKETQYF
cdr3_nt: TGTGCCACCGGTAGCTCGAGAAAAGAGACCCAGTACTTC

j_call: TRBJ2-7
cdr3_length: 14
clone_size: many
d_call: .
v_call: TRBV6-2/TRBV6-3
cdr3_aa: CASTTADRLDEQYF
cdr3_nt: TGTGCCAGCACTACCGCCGACAGGTTAGACGAGCAGTACTTC

j_call: TRBJ1-3
cdr3_length: 17
clone_size: .
d_call: TRBD1
v_call: TRBV12-5
cdr3_aa: CASGLTFGQGYGNTIYF
cdr3_nt: TGTGCTAGTGGTTTGACCTTCGGACAGGGGTACGGAAACACCATATATTTT

j_call: TRBJ2-1
cdr3_length: 17
clone_size: .
d_call: .
v_call: TRBV6-9
cdr3_aa: CASSYLNRGLIYNEQFF
cdr3_nt: TGTGCCAGCAGTTACTTGAATAGAGGATTAATCTACAATGAGCAGTTCTTC

j_call: TRBJ2-5
cdr3_length: 16
clone_size: .
d_call: TRBD2
v_call: TRBV6-2/TRBV6-3
cdr3_aa: CASSVAGLAVQETQYF
cdr3_nt: TGTGCCAGCAGCGTAGCGGGACTAGCGGTCCAAGAGACCCAGTACTTC

j_call: TRBJ1-5
cdr3_length: 15
clone_size: many
d_call: .
v_call: TRBV2
cdr3_aa: CASSEQGTSNQPQHF
cdr3_nt: TGTGCCAGCAGTGAACAGGGCACGAGCAATCAGCCCCAGCATTTT

j_call: TRBJ2-6
cdr3_length: 16
clone_size: many
d_call: TRBD1
v_call: TRBV28
cdr3_aa: CASRASTGVGANVLTF
cdr3_nt: TGTGCCAGCAGAGCGTCGACAGGGGTCGGGGCCAACGTCCTGACTTTC

j_call: TRBJ2-2
cdr3_length: 19
clone_size: few
d_call: .
v_call: TRBV4-2
cdr3_aa: CASSQDGSSAGWSTGELFF
cdr3_nt: TGTGCCAGCAGCCAAGATGGGTCGTCGGCGGGTTGGAGCACCGGGGAGCTGTTTTTT

j_call: TRBJ2-7
cdr3_length: 15
clone_size: .
d_call: .
v_call: TRBV7-3
cdr3_aa: CASSSGRGPSYEQYF
cdr3_nt: TGTGCCAGCAGCTCGGGCCGGGGCCCCTCCTACGAGCAGTACTTC

j_call: TRBJ2-4
cdr3_length: 13
clone_size: many
d_call: .
v_call: TRBV7-8
cdr3_aa: CASSLGDADIQYF
cdr3_nt: TGTGCCAGCAGCTTAGGAGACGCGGACATTCAGTACTTC

j_call: TRBJ2-1
cdr3_length: 16
clone_size: .
d_call: TRBD2
v_call: TRBV6-1
cdr3_aa: CASTPGTSGRASEQFF
cdr3_nt: TGTGCCAGCACCCCGGGGACTAGCGGGAGGGCTAGTGAGCAGTTCTTC

j_call: TRBJ1-2
cdr3_length: 17
clone_size: few
d_call: TRBD1
v_call: TRBV4-3
cdr3_aa: CASSQEWTGNNDYGYTF
cdr3_nt: TGCGCCAGCAGCCAAGAGTGGACAGGGAATAATGACTATGGCTACACCTTC

j_call: TRBJ1-1
cdr3_length: 14
clone_size: many
d_call: .
v_call: TRBV6-2/TRBV6-3
cdr3_aa: CASSLTLSSTEAFF
cdr3_nt: TGTGCCAGCAGCCTTACCCTCAGTAGCACTGAAGCTTTCTTT

j_call: TRBJ2-5
cdr3_length: 12
clone_size: many
d_call: .
v_call: TRBV5-1
cdr3_aa: CASSPNREPQYF
cdr3_nt: TGCGCCAGCAGCCCGAACAGGGAACCCCAGTACTTC

j_call: TRBJ2-1
cdr3_length: 13
clone_size: many
d_call: .
v_call: TRBV7-2
cdr3_aa: CASSLGSDNEQFF
cdr3_nt: TGTGCCAGCAGCTTAGGTTCCGACAATGAGCAGTTCTTC

j_call: TRBJ2-3
cdr3_length: 15
clone_size: few
d_call: .
v_call: TRBV19
cdr3_aa: CASSIEGSDTDTQYF
cdr3_nt: TGTGCCAGTAGTATAGAGGGCAGTGACACAGATACGCAGTATTTT

j_call: TRBJ2-7
cdr3_length: 18
clone_size: many
d_call: TRBD2
v_call: TRBV7-9
cdr3_aa: CASRPQRLAGDLTIEQYF
cdr3_nt: TGTGCCAGCAGACCCCAGCGACTAGCGGGAGATTTGACTATCGAGCAGTACTTC

j_call: TRBJ1-5
cdr3_length: 15
clone_size: many
d_call: TRBD1
v_call: TRBV11-1
cdr3_aa: CASSFNRGNLQPQHF
cdr3_nt: TGTGCCAGCAGCTTTAACAGGGGTAATCTTCAGCCCCAGCATTTT

j_call: TRBJ2-3
cdr3_length: 12
clone_size: many
d_call: .
v_call: TRBV11-2
cdr3_aa: CASSASTDTQYF
cdr3_nt: TGTGCCAGCAGTGCCTCCACAGATACGCAGTATTTT

j_call: TRBJ2-7
cdr3_length: 17
clone_size: .
d_call: TRBD1
v_call: TRBV6-1
cdr3_aa: CASSLGQGVRFGYEQYF
cdr3_nt: TGTGCCAGCAGCCTGGGACAGGGGGTCCGCTTTGGCTACGAGCAGTACTTC

j_call: TRBJ2-2
cdr3_length: 17
clone_size: .
d_call: TRBD2
v_call: TRBV4-2
cdr3_aa: CASSQGTSGSSAGELFF
cdr3_nt: TGTGCCAGCAGCCAAGGGACTAGCGGGAGCTCGGCCGGGGAGCTGTTTTTT

j_call: TRBJ2-4
cdr3_length: 15
clone_size: many
d_call: .
v_call: TRBV27
cdr3_aa: CASSSIGSAKNIQYF
cdr3_nt: TGTGCCAGCAGTTCTATAGGATCTGCCAAAAACATTCAGTACTTC

j_call: TRBJ2-2
cdr3_length: 13
clone_size: many
d_call: .
v_call: TRBV6-1
cdr3_aa: CASSFGGPGELFF
cdr3_nt: TGTGCCAGCAGTTTTGGTGGACCCGGGGAGCTGTTTTTT